This TCR beta chain was documented in a study of T cells in Graves' hyperthyroidism and ophthalmopathy. Study summary: Pretreatment peripheral blood was obtained at initial diagnosis.

In its sample, this clonotype was seen many times. Germline V CDR1 and CDR2: MNHEY, SVGEGT. The V and J ends lost 9 bases and 2 bases respectively, with 11 bases between them. The CDR3 length is 12 residues. From RNA transcripts, TCR beta CDR3 regions were amplified. The HTBI primer set drove a first-round RT-PCR of the TCR CDR3. In TCRdb, the multiplex PCR reads were re-called with MiXCR into one record per CDR3 protein. The table lists under 650,000 distinct CDR3 sequences, roughly 16% of them singletons. Uncontrolled infection, other autoimmune disease, pregnancy or lactation excluded patients. Each diagnosis was grounded in clinical symptoms, serum thyroxine and TRAb, thyroid ultrasound, and orbital computed tomography. Out of roughly 9.1 ml of fresh peripheral blood came the PBMCs.

The rearrangement links TRBV6-2 or TRBV6-3 to TRBJ2-7, with D unclear. The clonotype originates from a woman in her thirties with Graves' hyperthyroidism. What was sequenced was blood. The CDR3 here is CASHTEPYEQYF. The CDR3 bases are TGTGCCAGTCATACAGAGCCCTACGAGCAGTACTTC.